What follows are 30 T cell receptor beta chains derived from one specimen sequenced in a study of CD8+CD57+ T cells in acquired aplastic anemia. Genomic DNA was employed as the template in profiling TCR beta VDJ and CDR3. TCRdb analysed the reads with MiXCR anew, one entry per CDR3 protein. The repertoire holds under 200,000 distinct CDR3 sequences, with around 47% as singletons. The authors sequenced patients whose flow cytometry had shown CD8+CD57+ cell expansion. Sequenced input: sorted CD4+, CD8+, or CD8+CD57+ T cells (not recorded which) from PBMCs. The receptor set was obtained from a human donor with aplastic anemia.

CDR3 DNA: TGTGCCAGCAGTAAATTGGGGGCGGGTGGGGCCAACGTCCTGACTTTC. Residues: CASSKLGAGGANVLTF. The chain has TRBV7-9 and TRBJ2-6, with D perhaps TRBD1 (6 bases). Germline-derived CDR1 and CDR2 are SEHNR and FQNEAQ (reference sequence). The CDR3 runs 16 residues. Trimming shortened V by 6 bases and J by 3 bases, and 15 bases separated the two germline ends.

The chain has TRBV24-1 and TRBJ2-7; 9 nucleotides match TRBD1. The CDR3 has 15 residues. Per germline, CDR1 KGHDR and CDR2 SFDVKD. The junction had 7 bases not matched to a gene; V was cut back by 5 bases and J by 3 bases. Here the CDR3 reads CATSVGQGPRYEQYF. The CDR3 DNA reads as TGTGCCACCAGTGTTGGACAGGGGCCTCGCTACGAGCAGTACTTC.

This chain connects TRBV2 to TRBJ2-1; 10 bases align to TRBD1. The V segment lost 6 bases and the J segment 5 bases; nucleotides outside the gene matches: 7. Germline lookup yields CDR1 SNHLY and CDR2 FYNNEI. This CDR3 has 15 amino acids. In DNA form, the CDR3 reads TGTGCCAGCAGGGCCGGGACAGGGGCGGACAATGAGCAGTTCTTC. Protein product: CASRAGTGADNEQFF. Full variable domain (remainder filled in from reference TRBV2 and TRBJ2-1): EPEVTQTPSHQVTQMGQEVILRCVPISNHLYFYWYRQILGQKVEFLVSFYNNEISEKSEIFDDQFSVERPDGSNFTLKIRSTKLEDSAMYFCASRAGTGADNEQFFGPGTRLTVL.

This clonotype was found a few times. The rearrangement joins TRBV7-2 to TRBJ1-1; TRBD1 matches 10 bases. This CDR3 is 15 amino acids long. V shed 3 bases and J 4 bases; nucleotides not matched to a gene: 5. Germline V CDR1 and CDR2: SGHTA, FQGNSA. CDR3 sequence reads: CASSLRQGASTEAFF. The CDR3 DNA reads as TGTGCCAGCAGCTTGAGACAGGGGGCTAGCACTGAAGCTTTCTTT.

This clonotype was recorded many times. This chain joins TRBV5-1 and TRBJ2-5; 7 nucleotides align to TRBD1. Germline trimming cut 3 bases from V and 5 bases from J; bases unmatched to any gene: 10. There are 15 residues in the CDR3. Looked up from germline, CDR1 is SGHRS and CDR2 is YFSETQ. The CDR3 here is CASSSTGIYAETQYF. In DNA, the CDR3 is TGCGCCAGCAGCTCGACAGGGATTTATGCTGAGACCCAGTACTTC.

The CDR3 nucleotides read TGTGCCAGTAGTCAAACGGGACAGGGGTTCTATGGCTACACCTTC. Amino acid sequence: CASSQTGQGFYGYTF. V usage is TRBV19 and J usage is TRBJ1-2; 10 nucleotides match TRBD1. The V gene's germline CDR1 is LNHDA and CDR2 SQIVND (reference sequence). The trim removed 5 bases at V and 4 bases at J, leaving 7 bases unmatched. The CDR3 extends over 15 amino acids. Full variable domain (remainder filled in from reference TRBV19 and TRBJ1-2): DGGITQSPKYLFRKEGQNVTLSCEQNLNHDAMYWYRQDPGQGLRLIYYSQIVNDFQKGDIAEGYSVSREKKESFPLTVTSAQKNPTAFYLCASSQTGQGFYGYTFGSGTRLTVV.

This clonotype has ten or more counts. This sequence joins TRBV12-3 or TRBV12-4 and TRBJ1-5; TRBD1 agrees at 9 bases. Germline trimming cut 5 bases from V and 7 bases from J; bases unmatched to any gene: 9. The CDR3 runs to 15 residues. CDR3 nucleotides: TGTGCCAGCAGTCTCTACAGGGGGCCGGGGCAGCCCCAGCATTTT. Its protein product is CASSLYRGPGQPQHF.

The V call is TRBV25-1, the J call TRBJ2-3; 11 bases match TRBD2. CDR1 MGHDK and CDR2 SYGVNS come from the germline V gene. V was pared by 5 bases and J by 0 bases, with 10 bases of the junction left unmatched. The CDR3 extends over 18 amino acids. The CDR3 DNA sequence: TGTGCCAGCAGTCCCAGCCCCGGGACTAGCGGTAGCACAGATACGCAGTATTTT. Amino acids: CASSPSPGTSGSTDTQYF.

In its sample, this clonotype was seen a few times. This chain links TRBV25-1 with TRBJ1-1; the D gene is possibly TRBD1 (5 bases). Trimming left V 2 bases short and J 4 bases short, with 14 bases between. This CDR3 contains 15 residues. Germline CDR1 and CDR2: MGHDK and SYGVNS. CDR3 bases: TGTGCCAGCAGTGAAGGTCAGGGAGGTACCACTGAAGCTTTCTTT. Protein product: CASSEGQGGTTEAFF.

This chain links TRBV29-1 with TRBJ2-3; D is unresolved. CDR1 is SQVTM and CDR2 is ANQGSEA in the germline V gene. Trimming removed 8 bases from V and 5 bases from J, with 11 bases in between. This CDR3 region has 11 residues. The CDR3, as DNA: TGCAGCAGTGCCCAGATAGATACGCAGTATTTT. Residues: CSSAQIDTQYF.

The chain links TRBV9 to TRBJ1-1; tentative D call: TRBD1 (6 bases). The germline V and J ends were trimmed by 4 bases and 0 bases, with 13 bases remaining between them. This CDR3 has 15 residues. Germline V lookup: CDR1 SGDLS, CDR2 YYNGEE. CDR3 DNA sequence: TGTGCCAGCAGCTCCTTCGGGACACTGAACACTGAAGCTTTCTTT. Amino acid sequence: CASSSFGTLNTEAFF.

Many counts were recorded for this clonotype. The chain carries TRBV7-2 and TRBJ2-3; 7 bases agree with TRBD1. The germline V gene has CDR1 SGHTA and CDR2 FQGNSA. This CDR3 region has 14 residues. V lost 5 bases and J lost 9; bases outside the gene matches: 11. This CDR3 reads CASSRGIGQETQYF. CDR3 sequence (DNA): TGTGCCAGCAGCCGAGGCATAGGACAGGAAACGCAGTATTTT.

The chain joins TRBV11-1 to TRBJ2-7; either TRBD1 or TRBD2 may supply D (6 bases each). Germline CDR1 is SGHAT and CDR2 is FQDESV (reference sequence). There are 15 residues in the CDR3. V lost 5 bases and J 7 bases, leaving 21 bases between the germline ends. The CDR3 sequence is CASSLLGGHYNEQYV. CDR3 nucleotide sequence: TGTGCCAGCAGCCTCCTCGGGGGCCACTACAATGAGCAGTACGTC.

The rearrangement links TRBV10-3 to TRBJ2-7; D possibly corresponds to TRBD1 (6 bases). Trimming cost V 5 bases and J 2 bases, with 16 bases left between them. CDR1 is ENHRY and CDR2 is SYGVKD in the germline V gene. This CDR3 comprises 15 residues. The CDR3 sequence: CAISRGGTQTYEQYF. For the CDR3, the DNA is TGTGCCATCAGTAGGGGTGGGACACAAACCTACGAGCAGTACTTC.

V usage is TRBV7-2 and J usage is TRBJ2-7; 7 bases map to TRBD1. V gave up 3 bases and J gave up 2 bases; unmatched junction bases: 7. The CDR3 loop spans 15 amino acids. Germline loops: CDR1 SGHTA, CDR2 FQGNSA. This CDR3 reads CASSFSGQDPYEQYF. DNA of the CDR3: TGTGCCAGCAGCTTCTCCGGACAGGACCCCTACGAGCAGTACTTC. Drawing the rest from reference TRBV7-2 and TRBJ2-7, the complete variable domain is GAGVSQSPSNKVTEKGKDVELRCDPISGHTALYWYRQSLGQGLEFLIYFQGNSAPDKSGLPSDRFSAERTGGSVSTLTIQRTQQEDSAVYLCASSFSGQDPYEQYFGPGTRLTVT.

This clonotype was recorded at least ten times. The genes are TRBV5-1 and TRBJ2-5; 8 positions agree with TRBD2. The CDR3 has 14 residues. In germline, CDR1 is SGHRS, CDR2 YFSETQ. Losses at the gene ends were 1 base for V and 1 base for J; bases not matched to a gene: 0. The DNA of the CDR3 is TGCGCCAGCAGCTTGCTAGCGGGCCAAGAGACCCAGTACTTC. Amino acids: CASSLLAGQETQYF.

This chain connects TRBV6-5 to TRBJ1-2, with D tentatively TRBD1 (5 bases). V lost 3 bases and J 8 bases, leaving 10 bases between the germline ends. This CDR3 is built from 12 residues. Germline loops: CDR1 MNHEY, CDR2 SVGAGI. CDR3 sequence: CASSYMGHGYTF. CDR3 DNA sequence: TGTGCCAGCAGTTATATGGGGCACGGCTACACCTTC.

This clonotype was seen repeatedly, ten times or more. V gene TRBV7-3 combines with J gene TRBJ2-1; D is tentatively TRBD1 or TRBD2 (5 bases each). The CDR3 runs to 13 residues. From germline, CDR1 is SGHTA and CDR2 FQGTGA. The V end lost 8 bases, the J end lost 7 bases, and 15 bases lay between the germline ends. CDR3 sequence (DNA): TGTGCCAGCGGGGCGGGTAAAGAAAATGAGCAGTTCTTC. This gives the protein CASGAGKENEQFF.

V and J are TRBV2 and TRBJ2-7; D might be TRBD1 (6 bases). The CDR3 spans 14 residues. Trimming cost V 2 bases and J 1 base, with 9 bases left between them. CDR1 is SNHLY, CDR2 FYNNEI, per germline. The CDR3 nucleotides are TGTGCCAGCAGTGAATTGGACAGATCCTACGAGCAGTACGTC. Its translation: CASSELDRSYEQYV.

The chain combines TRBV29-1 with TRBJ1-4; no definite D call. There are 14 residues in the CDR3. Deletions cut 3 bases from V and 0 bases from J, with 8 bases between. Germline loops: CDR1 SQVTM, CDR2 ANQGSEA. The CDR3 loop reads CSVDAVATNEKLFF. The CDR3 nucleotides read TGCAGCGTTGATGCGGTAGCAACTAATGAAAAACTGTTTTTT.

This clonotype was picked up many times. V and J are TRBV25-1 and TRBJ1-2, with D possibly being TRBD1 (5 bases). Germline V gene sequence: CDR1 MGHDK, CDR2 SYGVNS. The CDR3 covers 13 residues. V was trimmed by 7 bases and J by 5 bases, leaving 14 bases between them. CDR3: CASTGGGWYGYTF. The DNA for the CDR3 is TGTGCCAGCACGGGGGGGGGTTGGTATGGCTACACCTTC.

This clonotype was seen many times. The chain links TRBV7-9 to TRBJ2-7; TRBD1 agrees at 7 bases. The ends lost 4 bases at V and 5 bases at J; junction bases unmatched: 8. This CDR3 contains 14 residues. Germline CDR1 and CDR2: SEHNR and FQNEAQ (reference sequence). CDR3 protein: CASSSTSGQNEQYF. The CDR3 DNA reads TGTGCCAGCAGCTCGACCTCGGGACAGAACGAGCAGTACTTC.

This sequence joins TRBV2 and TRBJ2-7, with 7 nucleotides matching TRBD1. This CDR3 is built from 13 residues. Germline V gene lookup returns CDR1 SNHLY and CDR2 FYNNEI. The V segment lost 6 bases and the J segment 3 bases; nucleotides outside the gene matches: 5. CDR3 sequence: CASRATGIYEQYF. The CDR3 DNA reads as TGTGCCAGCAGGGCGACAGGGATCTACGAGCAGTACTTC.

This clonotype was counted ten times or more. V is TRBV10-3 and J is TRBJ2-1; 8 bases fit TRBD2. Germline V lookup: CDR1 ENHRY, CDR2 SYGVKD. This CDR3 has 13 amino acids. Unmatched junction bases numbered 5, after V lost 7 bases and J lost 6 bases. The CDR3 here is CAIKRGPPNEQFF. CDR3 bases: TGTGCCATCAAGCGGGGGCCCCCCAATGAGCAGTTCTTC.

The gene calls are TRBV4-1 and TRBJ2-5; D may be TRBD2 (7 bases). V was trimmed by 2 bases and J by 1 base, leaving 11 bases between them. This CDR3 region has 15 residues. Germline-derived CDR1 and CDR2 are MGHRA and YSYEKL. The CDR3 coding sequence is TGCGCCAGCAGCCAAACTGCGGGGGCCCAAGAGACCCAGTACTTC. It yields the protein CASSQTAGAQETQYF.

This clonotype appeared many times. This rearrangement joins TRBV12-3 or TRBV12-4 to TRBJ1-1, with D possibly matching TRBD1 (6 bases). Trimming removed 1 base from V and 4 bases from J, with 7 bases in between. The CDR3 runs to 13 residues. The CDR3 reads CASSLGQVTEAFF. The CDR3 region has the DNA TGTGCCAGCAGTTTAGGACAGGTCACTGAAGCTTTCTTT.

At least ten counts were recorded for this clonotype. A much more abundant neighbour one base away suggests this may be a read error. V gene TRBV25-1 combines with J gene TRBJ1-3; D perhaps matches TRBD1 (5 bases). The V end lost 3 bases, the J end lost 4 bases, and 13 bases lay between the germline ends. The CDR3 length is 15 residues. The germline gives CDR1 MGHDK, CDR2 SYGVNS. CDR3: CASSDVGTTGNTIYF. Here the CDR3 DNA reads TGTGCCAGCAGTGATGTCGGGACCACAGGAAACACCATATATTTT.

At least ten counts were recorded for this clonotype. V and J are TRBV27 and TRBJ1-6; 8 nucleotides line up with TRBD1. The CDR3 has 12 residues. Germline values: CDR1 MNHEY, CDR2 SMNVEV (reference sequence). V was clipped by 6 bases and J by 9 bases; unmatched bases: 1. In DNA form, the CDR3 reads TGTGCCAGCAGGCAGGGGGCTTCACCCCTCCACTTT. This gives the protein CASRQGASPLHF.

This clonotype was seen ten or more times. The chain is built from TRBV19 and TRBJ2-7, with 8 bases identical to TRBD1. The CDR3 extends over 13 amino acids. The germline gives CDR1 LNHDA, CDR2 SQIVND (reference sequence). The V segment lost 2 bases and the J segment 5 bases; nucleotides outside the gene matches: 2. CDR3 amino acids: CASSIKQGDEQYV. In nucleotides, the CDR3 is TGTGCCAGTAGTATAAAACAGGGGGACGAGCAGTACGTC.

Concerning this clonotype: Germline and junction disagree at one end, which may indicate a read error. V and J are TRBV25-1 and TRBJ2-3; tentatively, D is TRBD1 or TRBD2 (5 bases each). The germline V gene has CDR1 MGHDK and CDR2 SYGVNS. This CDR3 region has 16 residues. The CDR3 is CATSDPPGTYTDTQYF. The CDR3 region has the DNA TGTGCCACCAGTGATCCGCCCGGGACCTACACAGATACGCAGTATTTT.